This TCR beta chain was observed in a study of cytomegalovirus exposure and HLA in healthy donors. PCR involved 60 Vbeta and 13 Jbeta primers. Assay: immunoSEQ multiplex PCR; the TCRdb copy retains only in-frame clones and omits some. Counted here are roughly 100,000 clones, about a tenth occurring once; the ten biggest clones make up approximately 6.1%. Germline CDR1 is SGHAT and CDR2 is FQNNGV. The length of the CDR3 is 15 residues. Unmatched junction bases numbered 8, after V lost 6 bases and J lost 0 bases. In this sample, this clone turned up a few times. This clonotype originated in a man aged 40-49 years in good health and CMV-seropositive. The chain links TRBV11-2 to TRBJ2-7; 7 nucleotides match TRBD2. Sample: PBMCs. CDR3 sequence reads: CASSPASGNSYEQYF. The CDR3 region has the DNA TGTGCCAGCAGTCCCGCTAGCGGTAACTCCTACGAGCAGTACTTC.